This entry lists 20 T cell receptor beta chains sequenced from one sample in a study of shared clonotypes between healthy human individuals. Clones were read by immunoSEQ multiplex PCR, and TCRdb kept only the in-frame ones, dropping some. The sample includes about 510,000 clones, 75% to 85% of them seen just once. Material for sequencing was PBMCs. All receptors come from a woman in her thirties or forties in good health. Some clones in this sample may be carry-over from other donors' samples.

Only one count was recorded for this clone. The CDR3 DNA is TGTGCCAGCAGTTACTCGAAGCCGGGGCCCGGGGAGCTGTTTTTT. This encodes CASSYSKPGPGELFF. The V gene is TRBV6-5, the J gene TRBJ2-2; D is possibly TRBD1 or TRBD2 (5 bases each). The CDR3 runs 15 residues. Trimming took off 0 bases at V and 6 bases at J, with 11 bases between the two ends. The germline V gene encodes CDR1 MNHEY and CDR2 SVGAGI.

This rearrangement joins TRBV11-2 to TRBJ2-3; D not certain. CDR1 and CDR2 (germline): SGHAT, FQNNGV. V was shortened by 1 base and J by 4 bases, with 6 bases between the two germline ends. The CDR3 extends over 13 amino acids. CDR3 amino acids: CASSLGGPDTQYF. CDR3 nucleotide sequence: TGTGCCAGCAGCTTAGGCGGTCCAGATACGCAGTATTTT.

The J gene is TRBJ1-2, the V gene TRBV7-8; D perhaps matches TRBD1 (6 bases). CDR1 is SGHVS and CDR2 is FQNEAQ in the germline V gene. V lost 1 base and J lost 8, with 17 bases in between. This CDR3 contains 15 residues. The CDR3 nucleotides read TGTGCCAGCAGCTTAGACGGGGGCCCCTTCAGGGGCTACACCTTC. Translating it yields CASSLDGGPFRGYTF.

The J gene is TRBJ1-5, the V gene TRBV2, with 8 bases aligning to TRBD1. The trim removed 4 bases at V and 4 bases at J, leaving 3 bases unmatched. Germline CDR1 and CDR2: SNHLY and FYNNEI. There are 14 residues in the CDR3. The CDR3 DNA reads as TGTGCCAGCAGTGGTCAGGGGGCGAATCAGCCCCAGCATTTT. Protein sequence: CASSGQGANQPQHF.

This clone was picked up one time. This sequence joins TRBV6-4 and TRBJ2-1; 8 bases line up with TRBD2. This CDR3 is 15 amino acids long. J was trimmed by 0 bases and V by 5 bases; bases with no gene match: 3. From germline, CDR1 is MRHNA and CDR2 SNTAGT. CDR3 nucleotides: TGTGCCAGCAGTAAGCGGGAGAGCTCCTACAATGAGCAGTTCTTC. Amino acid sequence: CASSKRESSYNEQFF.

The chain recombines TRBV19 with TRBJ2-2; D might be TRBD2 (5 bases). The germline V and J ends were trimmed by 9 bases and 6 bases, with 17 bases remaining between them. In germline, CDR1 is LNHDA, CDR2 SQIVND (reference sequence). CDR3 length: 14 residues. The CDR3 nucleotides are TGTGCCAGCTTAGGCCGCAGAGGGTCCGGGGAGCTGTTTTTT. Translating gives CASLGRRGSGELFF.

The genes are TRBV4-3 and TRBJ1-4, with TRBD1 matching over 8 bases. V dropped 0 bases and J dropped 8; count of bases not matched to a gene: 8. Germline V CDR1 and CDR2: LGHNA, YSLEER. This CDR3 region has 16 residues. Here the CDR3 reads CASSQDRGAGGEKLFF. The CDR3 DNA follows: TGCGCCAGCAGCCAAGATAGGGGGGCAGGGGGCGAAAAACTGTTTTTT.

The chain couples TRBV5-1 to TRBJ2-7, with D possibly being TRBD2 (6 bases). Looked up from germline, CDR1 is SGHRS and CDR2 is YFSETQ. V shed 3 bases and J shed 0 bases, with 13 bases lying between them. The CDR3 consists of 15 residues. CDR3 region: CASSWASTSSYEQYF. CDR3 sequence (DNA): TGCGCCAGCAGCTGGGCCTCGACTAGCTCCTACGAGCAGTACTTC. The full variable domain, completed using reference TRBV5-1 and TRBJ2-7, is KAGVTQTPRYLIKTRGQQVTLSCSPISGHRSVSWYQQTPGQGLQFLFEYFSETQRNKGNFPGRFSGRQFSNSRSEMNVSTLELGDSALYLCASSWASTSSYEQYFGPGTRLTVT.

V usage is TRBV6-5 and J usage is TRBJ1-4; no reliable D call. The germline V gene has CDR1 MNHEY and CDR2 SVGAGI. The CDR3 runs to 14 residues. V lost 5 bases and J lost 8, with 15 bases in between. The CDR3 loop is CASSPGRLMEKLFF. The CDR3 DNA reads TGTGCCAGCAGTCCCGGGAGACTAATGGAAAAACTGTTTTTT.

The rearrangement uses TRBV10-2 and TRBJ1-2; D may be TRBD1 (5 bases). The ends were cut back, 4 bases at V and 7 bases at J, with 16 bases in the middle. The length of the CDR3 is 14 residues. CDR1 is WSHSY and CDR2 is SAAADI in the germline V gene. CDR3 protein: CASSAWGGVRGYTF. The CDR3, as DNA: TGCGCCAGCAGTGCGTGGGGGGGGGTCCGTGGCTACACCTTC.

The CDR3 sequence is CASSSPQGTNTEAFF. DNA of the CDR3: TGTGCCAGCAGTTCTCCACAGGGGACGAACACTGAAGCTTTCTTT. V usage is TRBV28 and J usage is TRBJ1-1, with 7 positions matching TRBD1. The CDR3 loop spans 15 amino acids. Per germline, CDR1 MDHEN and CDR2 SYDVKM. The ends lost 4 bases at V and 1 base at J; junction bases unmatched: 6.

This clone was seen ten or more times. The gene calls are TRBV5-1 and TRBJ2-5, with TRBD1 matching 12 bases. The CDR3 has 19 amino acids. Germline V gives CDR1 SGHRS, CDR2 YFSETQ. V trimming: 0 bases; J trimming: 1 base; junction bases outside the gene matches: 10. CDR3 residues: CASSLVIGTGGFGQETQYF. CDR3 DNA sequence: TGCGCCAGCAGCTTGGTGATCGGGACAGGGGGCTTCGGCCAAGAGACCCAGTACTTC.

The chain couples TRBV2 to TRBJ2-1; 7 bases map to TRBD2. Unmatched junction bases numbered 2, after V lost 4 bases and J lost 5 bases. In germline, CDR1 is SNHLY, CDR2 FYNNEI. The CDR3 runs to 13 residues. CDR3 region: CASSGAGNNEQFF. CDR3 nucleotide sequence: TGTGCCAGCAGTGGAGCGGGAAACAATGAGCAGTTCTTC.

The chain uses TRBV14 and TRBJ2-7; 9 bases map to TRBD2. The CDR3 sequence is 17 residues long. Trimming at V came to 4 bases and at J to 0 bases, leaving 10 bases not matched to a gene. The germline gives CDR1 SGHDN, CDR2 FVKESK. CDR3 in amino acids: CASSRLTSGISSYEQYF. The CDR3 DNA reads as TGTGCCAGCAGCCGCCTGACTAGCGGAATAAGCTCCTACGAGCAGTACTTC.

This clone turned up a few times. V is TRBV11-2 and J is TRBJ1-1, with a tentative D call TRBD1 (6 bases). Trimming took off 5 bases at V and 6 bases at J, with 13 bases between the two ends. Germline V CDR1 and CDR2: SGHAT, FQNNGV. This CDR3 comprises 13 residues. CDR3 nucleotide sequence: TGTGCCAGCAGCCCCCGCCGGACAGCTGAAGCTTTCTTT. Its protein is CASSPRRTAEAFF.

V and J are TRBV30 and TRBJ2-1; TRBD1 matches at 9 bases. Germline assignment: CDR1 GTSNPN and CDR2 SVGIG (reference sequence). This CDR3 contains 15 residues. V was clipped by 0 bases and J by 7 bases; unmatched bases: 7. CDR3 in amino acids: CAWSVLQGARNEQFF. The DNA for the CDR3 is TGTGCCTGGAGTGTACTACAGGGGGCGAGGAATGAGCAGTTCTTC.

The gene calls are TRBV10-3 and TRBJ1-1; a weak D match, TRBD1 (6 bases). Germline V gene data show CDR1 as ENHRY and CDR2 as SYGVKD. V lost 3 bases, J lost 9 bases, and 8 bases lay in between. The CDR3 length is 11 residues. The CDR3 DNA follows: TGTGCCATCAGTGACAGGGGACAAGCTTTCTTT. It translates to CAISDRGQAFF.

This clone was observed a single time. The chain links TRBV7-2 to TRBJ2-1; the match to TRBD1 covers 12 bases. This CDR3 is 15 amino acids long. The V segment lost 5 bases and the J segment 8 bases; nucleotides outside the gene matches: 7. The germline V gene has CDR1 SGHTA and CDR2 FQGNSA. The CDR3 coding sequence is TGTGCCAGCAGCCCACGCCGGGACAGGGGGCATGAGCAGTTCTTC. Protein product: CASSPRRDRGHEQFF.

The genes are TRBV27 and TRBJ2-1, with 9 nucleotides matching TRBD1. The CDR3 contains 14 residues. The V gene end was trimmed by 6 bases and the J gene end by 2 bases; junction bases not matched to a gene: 2. Germline CDR1 and CDR2: MNHEY and SMNVEV (reference sequence). The CDR3, as DNA: TGTGCCAGCAGCCGGGACAGGGCCTACAATGAGCAGTTCTTC. Encoded protein: CASSRDRAYNEQFF.

This chain uses TRBV4-2 with TRBJ2-1; TRBD2 aligns across 16 bases. The V segment lost 2 bases and the J segment 9 bases; nucleotides outside the gene matches: 13. CDR1 LGHNA and CDR2 YNFKEQ come from the germline V gene. The CDR3 has 19 residues. This CDR3 is CASSQPRGTSGRGSGEQFF. CDR3 sequence (DNA): TGTGCCAGCAGCCAACCGCGGGGGACTAGCGGGAGGGGGAGCGGTGAGCAGTTCTTC.